A selection of T cell receptor beta chains follows, all from one sample in a study of sequential checkpoint blockade in melanoma. Data came from immunoSEQ multiplex PCR; TCRdb stores just in-frame clones and leaves some out. The sample yields 25,000 to 30,000 clones, 70% to 80% seen once. The specimen was CD8+ T cells sorted from blood (inferred from file names), collected from a patient given nivolumab and ipilimumab in sequence. These receptors came from a human donor with melanoma. Both conserved end residues are part of each CDR3. The order of the fields is D gene, V gene, clone size, J gene, CDR3 protein, CDR3 DNA. A D gene is named only where the DNA matches it firmly. Clone size is given for some rows only: seen once, a few or many times, or a class if the clone is expanded.

d_call: .
v_call: TRBV6-5
clone_size: once
j_call: TRBJ2-1
cdr3_aa: CASSYSKATLSNEQFF
cdr3_nt: TGTGCCAGCAGTTACTCGAAAGCTACCTTATCCAATGAGCAGTTCTTC

d_call: .
v_call: TRBV4-1
clone_size: .
j_call: TRBJ2-2
cdr3_aa: CASSQARVGELFF
cdr3_nt: TGCGCCAGCAGCCAAGCGAGGGTCGGGGAGCTGTTTTTT

d_call: TRBD1
v_call: TRBV4-3
clone_size: few
j_call: TRBJ1-2
cdr3_aa: CASSQPGQGTDYGYTF
cdr3_nt: TGCGCCAGCAGCCAACCGGGACAGGGGACGGACTATGGCTACACCTTC

d_call: .
v_call: TRBV5-1
clone_size: .
j_call: TRBJ1-4
cdr3_aa: CASSPRTDQVELFF
cdr3_nt: TGCGCCAGCAGCCCCCGGACAGACCAGGTGGAACTGTTTTTT

d_call: .
v_call: TRBV7-9
clone_size: .
j_call: TRBJ1-1
cdr3_aa: CASSLAPGTEAFF
cdr3_nt: TGTGCCAGCAGCTTAGCTCCAGGGACTGAAGCTTTCTTT

d_call: .
v_call: TRBV7-9
clone_size: .
j_call: TRBJ1-1
cdr3_aa: CASSPPQGNTEAFF
cdr3_nt: TGTGCCAGCAGCCCACCACAGGGAAACACTGAAGCTTTCTTT

d_call: .
v_call: TRBV7-3
clone_size: .
j_call: TRBJ2-7
cdr3_aa: CASSPQPERQYF
cdr3_nt: TGTGCCAGCAGCCCCCAGCCCGAGCGGCAGTACTTC

d_call: .
v_call: TRBV9
clone_size: .
j_call: TRBJ2-7
cdr3_aa: CASSPTGLIYEQYF
cdr3_nt: TGTGCCAGCAGCCCCACAGGCTTAATCTACGAGCAGTACTTC

d_call: .
v_call: TRBV28
clone_size: .
j_call: TRBJ2-7
cdr3_aa: CASSSRGLTPYEQYF
cdr3_nt: TGTGCCAGCAGTTCCCGGGGTCTCACCCCCTACGAGCAGTACTTC

d_call: .
v_call: TRBV30
clone_size: .
j_call: TRBJ2-7
cdr3_aa: CAWSRDNYEQYF
cdr3_nt: TGTGCCTGGAGTCGGGACAACTACGAGCAGTACTTC

d_call: TRBD1
v_call: TRBV4-2
clone_size: .
j_call: TRBJ1-2
cdr3_aa: CASSPGQGASYGYTF
cdr3_nt: TGTGCCAGCAGCCCGGGACAGGGGGCGTCTTATGGCTACACCTTC

d_call: TRBD1
v_call: TRBV28
clone_size: .
j_call: TRBJ2-5
cdr3_aa: CASSSDADRGLETQYF
cdr3_nt: TGTGCCAGCAGTTCAGACGCGGACAGGGGGCTTGAGACCCAGTACTTC

d_call: .
v_call: TRBV9
clone_size: once
j_call: TRBJ1-1
cdr3_aa: CASSPNGEGWGTEAFF
cdr3_nt: TGTGCCAGCAGCCCCAACGGGGAGGGCTGGGGGACTGAAGCTTTCTTT

d_call: .
v_call: TRBV7-9
clone_size: .
j_call: TRBJ1-5
cdr3_aa: CASSLAGQGRDQPQHF
cdr3_nt: TGTGCCAGCAGCTTAGCGGGGCAGGGGCGGGATCAGCCCCAGCATTTT

d_call: .
v_call: TRBV7-8
clone_size: .
j_call: TRBJ2-2
cdr3_aa: CASTDTTYTGELFF
cdr3_nt: TGTGCCAGCACAGATACCACGTACACCGGGGAGCTGTTTTTT

d_call: TRBD1
v_call: TRBV27
clone_size: .
j_call: TRBJ1-6
cdr3_aa: CASSHRTGDSPLHF
cdr3_nt: TGTGCCAGCAGTCACCGGACAGGGGATTCACCCCTCCACTTT

d_call: .
v_call: TRBV28
clone_size: .
j_call: TRBJ1-6
cdr3_aa: CASSSSTREINSPLHF
cdr3_nt: TGTGCCAGCAGTTCATCCACCCGGGAGATAAATTCACCCCTCCACTTT

d_call: .
v_call: TRBV7-9
clone_size: .
j_call: TRBJ2-1
cdr3_aa: CASSKDNSPINEQFF
cdr3_nt: TGTGCCAGCAGCAAAGATAATAGCCCCATCAATGAGCAGTTCTTC

d_call: .
v_call: TRBV5-5
clone_size: few
j_call: TRBJ2-7
cdr3_aa: CASSGDSYEQYF
cdr3_nt: TGTGCCAGCAGCGGTGACAGCTACGAGCAGTACTTC

d_call: .
v_call: TRBV6-5
clone_size: .
j_call: TRBJ2-3
cdr3_aa: CASTGSHTDTQYF
cdr3_nt: TGTGCCAGCACGGGGAGCCACACAGATACGCAGTATTTT

d_call: .
v_call: TRBV6-5
clone_size: once
j_call: TRBJ2-7
cdr3_aa: CASSSGQPTEQYF
cdr3_nt: TGTGCCAGCAGCTCTGGACAGCCCACCGAGCAGTACTTC

d_call: .
v_call: TRBV4-2
clone_size: .
j_call: TRBJ2-1
cdr3_aa: CASSQDLATNEQFF
cdr3_nt: TGTGCCAGCAGCCAAGATTTGGCCACCAATGAGCAGTTCTTC

d_call: .
v_call: TRBV6-6
clone_size: few
j_call: TRBJ1-2
cdr3_aa: CASSYAGSAYGYTF
cdr3_nt: TGTGCCAGCAGTTACGCGGGAAGTGCCTATGGCTACACCTTC

d_call: .
v_call: TRBV28
clone_size: .
j_call: TRBJ1-5
cdr3_aa: CASRDNQGFGNQPQHF
cdr3_nt: TGTGCCAGCAGGGACAATCAAGGTTTCGGCAATCAGCCCCAGCATTTT